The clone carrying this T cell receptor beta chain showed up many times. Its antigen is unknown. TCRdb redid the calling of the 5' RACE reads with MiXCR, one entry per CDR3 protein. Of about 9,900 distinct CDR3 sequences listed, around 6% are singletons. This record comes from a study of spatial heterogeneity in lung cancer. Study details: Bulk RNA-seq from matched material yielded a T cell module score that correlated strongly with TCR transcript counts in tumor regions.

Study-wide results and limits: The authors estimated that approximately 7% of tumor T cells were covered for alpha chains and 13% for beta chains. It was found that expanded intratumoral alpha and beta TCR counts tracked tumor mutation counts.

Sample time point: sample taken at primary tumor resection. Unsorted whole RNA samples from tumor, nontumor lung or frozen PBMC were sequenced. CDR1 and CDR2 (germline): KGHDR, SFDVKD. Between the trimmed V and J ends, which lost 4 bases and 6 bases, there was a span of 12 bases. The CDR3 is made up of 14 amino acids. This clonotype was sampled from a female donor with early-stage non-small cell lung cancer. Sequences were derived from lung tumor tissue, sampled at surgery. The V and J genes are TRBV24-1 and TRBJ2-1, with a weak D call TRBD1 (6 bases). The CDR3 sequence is CATSENLRGNEQFF. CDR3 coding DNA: TGTGCCACCAGTGAGAACCTCAGGGGCAATGAGCAGTTCTTC.